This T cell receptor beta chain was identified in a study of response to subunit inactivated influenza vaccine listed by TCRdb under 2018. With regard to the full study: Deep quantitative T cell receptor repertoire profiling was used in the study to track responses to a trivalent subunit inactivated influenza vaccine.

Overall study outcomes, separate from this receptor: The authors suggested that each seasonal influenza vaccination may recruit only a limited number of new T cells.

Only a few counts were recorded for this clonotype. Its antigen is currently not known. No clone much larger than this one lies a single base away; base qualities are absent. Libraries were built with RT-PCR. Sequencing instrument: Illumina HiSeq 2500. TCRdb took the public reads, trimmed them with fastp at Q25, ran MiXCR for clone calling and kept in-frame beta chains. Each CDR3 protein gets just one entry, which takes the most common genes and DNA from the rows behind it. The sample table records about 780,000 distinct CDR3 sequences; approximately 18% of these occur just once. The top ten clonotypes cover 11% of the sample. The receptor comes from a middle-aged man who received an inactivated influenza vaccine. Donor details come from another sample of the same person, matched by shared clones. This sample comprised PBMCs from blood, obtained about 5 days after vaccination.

CDR3 sequence: CASSSIPRGYTF. The bases read TGTGCCAGCAGCTCCATCCCCCGGGGCTACACCTTC. The chain is assembled from TRBV7-2 and TRBJ1-2; a confident D gene designation cannot be given. V loses 4 bases of germline sequence and J loses 8 bases, and the interval between the two ends is 11 bases. CDR3 length: 12 amino acids, cysteine to phenylalanine. Just CDR3 DNA is preserved here, 36 bases in frame from base 1. The germline V gene specifies SGHTA as CDR1 and FQGNSA as CDR2. Reference TRBV7-2 and TRBJ1-2 genes cover what lies past the CDR3, so the full variable domain is GAGVSQSPSNKVTEKGKDVELRCDPISGHTALYWYRQSLGQGLEFLIYFQGNSAPDKSGLPSDRFSAERTGGSVSTLTIQRTQQEDSAVYLCASSSIPRGYTFGSGTRLTVV.